A single sample is the source of the 15 T cell receptor beta chains below, sequenced in a study of CD8+ T cells in alopecia areata. Extracted from the samples, RNA was reverse transcribed into cDNA to serve as the sequencing template. Generated by immunoSEQ multiplex PCR, the TCRdb table keeps only in-frame clones and is missing some. This table has 95,000 to 120,000 clones, 59% appearing once. Sequencing was done on a sample of CD8+ T cells sorted from blood. Receptors originate from a human donor in good health.

The V call is TRBV23-1, the J call TRBJ2-4; 8 positions agree with TRBD1. TRBV23-1 is an open reading frame whose function is uncertain. Trimming cost V 7 bases and J 7 bases; bases outside gene matches: 15. This CDR3 has 16 amino acids. This chain's CDR3 is CASIPPGQGAVNIQYF. DNA for the CDR3: TGCGCCAGCATCCCCCCAGGACAGGGTGCGGTCAACATTCAGTACTTC.

DNA for the CDR3: TGTGCCAGCGGAACCCCGAAGACAGGCACAGATACGCAGTATTTT. This translates into CASGTPKTGTDTQYF. The chain couples TRBV6-5 to TRBJ2-3; TRBD1 is a possible D gene (5 bases). V lost 8 bases, J lost 1 base, and 16 bases lay in between. The germline V gene has CDR1 MNHEY and CDR2 SVGAGI. The CDR3 length is 15 residues.

The chain joins TRBV13 to TRBJ2-1; D call uncertain. The CDR3 runs 11 residues. V lost 2 bases and J lost 6, with 2 bases in between. Germline CDR1 reads PRHDT; CDR2 reads FYEKMQ (reference sequence). For the CDR3, the DNA is TGTGCCAGCAGCTTAAGCAATGAGCAGTTCTTC. Translation: CASSLSNEQFF.

The chain recombines TRBV27 with TRBJ2-5, with D unclear. The V gene lost 4 bases and the J gene lost 1 base, with 16 bases spanning the gap. CDR1 and CDR2 (germline): MNHEY, SMNVEV (reference sequence). The CDR3 is 16 residues long. The chain's CDR3 is CASSWGSSPSQETQYF. The CDR3 bases are TGTGCCAGCAGTTGGGGTAGTTCCCCCTCCCAAGAGACCCAGTACTTC.

Regarding this clone: A read error may produce the germline difference seen at one junction end. This rearrangement joins TRBV7-7 to TRBJ2-1; a weak D match, TRBD1 (6 bases). The length of the CDR3 is 15 residues. Looked up from germline, CDR1 is SSHAT and CDR2 is FNYEAQ (reference sequence). The CDR3 region is CASSLGQNSYNEQFF. CDR3 nucleotide sequence: TGTGCTAGCAGCTTAGGACAGAACTCCTACAATGAGCAGTTCTTC.

This clone was seen a few times. This chain's CDR3 is CASSYGQGQSTDTQYF. Written as DNA, the CDR3 is TGTGCCAGCAGTTACGGACAGGGACAAAGCACAGATACGCAGTATTTT. The V and J genes are TRBV28 and TRBJ2-3, with 8 bases aligning to TRBD1. The length of the CDR3 is 16 residues. The trim removed 4 bases at V and 0 bases at J, leaving 6 bases unmatched. Germline-derived CDR1 and CDR2 are MDHEN and SYDVKM.

The J gene is TRBJ1-2, the V gene TRBV13, with D possibly TRBD1 on 5 matching bases. Trimming left V 5 bases short and J 6 bases short, with 10 bases between. Germline values: CDR1 PRHDT, CDR2 FYEKMQ (reference sequence). The CDR3 length is 12 residues. CDR3 sequence reads: CASSHDSDGYTF. The DNA for the CDR3 is TGTGCCAGCAGCCACGACAGCGATGGCTACACCTTC.

This clone was observed a handful of times. The chain joins TRBV15 to TRBJ2-5; D is unclear. The V gene lost 0 bases and the J gene lost 2 bases, with 7 bases spanning the gap. The CDR3 covers 14 residues. The germline V gene has CDR1 LNHNV and CDR2 YYDKDF (reference sequence). The CDR3 DNA follows: TGTGCCACCAGCAGAGATTCCGTTCAAGAGACCCAGTACTTC. This sequence encodes CATSRDSVQETQYF.

This clone was detected a few times. The rearrangement joins TRBV12-5 to TRBJ2-5; 7 nucleotides agree with TRBD1. Germline assignment: CDR1 LGHNT and CDR2 FRNRAP. The CDR3 is 16 residues long. V was clipped by 1 base and J by 5 bases; unmatched bases: 10. The CDR3, as DNA: TGTGCTAGTGGTTTGGCGCCGGGACAGTCTGAGGAGACCCAGTACTTC. It yields the protein CASGLAPGQSEETQYF.

The chain links TRBV29-1 to TRBJ1-2; TRBD1 agrees at 9 bases. J was trimmed by 5 bases and V by 6 bases; bases with no gene match: 7. Germline V CDR1 and CDR2: SQVTM, ANQGSEA. The CDR3 is made up of 13 amino acids. CDR3 in amino acids: CSVETGGFYGYTF. Here the CDR3 DNA reads TGCAGCGTGGAAACAGGGGGCTTTTATGGCTACACCTTC.

As DNA, the CDR3 is TGTGCCAGCAGGGGGGACGGCCCCTACGAGCAGTACTTC. Amino acids: CASRGDGPYEQYF. The J gene is TRBJ2-7, the V gene TRBV25-1; the D gene could be TRBD1 or TRBD2 (5 bases each). The CDR3 has 13 amino acids. The germline V gene has CDR1 MGHDK and CDR2 SYGVNS. V lost 6 bases and J lost 2, with 11 bases in between.

V usage is TRBV28 and J usage is TRBJ2-5; D assignment may be TRBD1 or TRBD2 (6 bases each). Trimming removed 7 bases from V and 2 bases from J, with 11 bases in between. Germline V gives CDR1 MDHEN, CDR2 SYDVKM. This CDR3 comprises 13 residues. CDR3 nucleotides: TGTGCCAGCACTCGGGGGCCGCAAGAGACCCAGTACTTC. Its protein is CASTRGPQETQYF.

The chain has TRBV11-2 and TRBJ2-7; D is tentatively TRBD1 or TRBD2 (5 bases each). This CDR3 has 14 amino acids. Trimming removed 1 base at V and 2 bases at J, with 9 bases between. Germline CDR1 SGHAT, CDR2 FQNNGV. The CDR3 loop is CASSLGGRTYEQYF. The CDR3 region has the DNA TGTGCCAGCAGCTTAGGGGGACGGACCTACGAGCAGTACTTC.

The chain carries TRBV4-3 and TRBJ1-5, with 8 bases matching TRBD1. This CDR3 is built from 15 residues. Germline CDR1 and CDR2: LGHNA and YSLEER. The J segment lost 4 bases and the V segment lost 1 base, leaving 3 bases of the junction unmatched. The DNA for the CDR3 is TGCGCCAGCAGCCAAGGGACAGGGCCTAATCAGCCCCAGCATTTT. Translation gives CASSQGTGPNQPQHF.

V and J are TRBV25-1 and TRBJ1-2, with 9 bases identical to TRBD1. The CDR3 is 16 amino acids. V dropped 1 base and J dropped 8; count of bases not matched to a gene: 11. The V gene's germline CDR1 is MGHDK and CDR2 SYGVNS. DNA for the CDR3: TGTGCCAGCAGTGAATTGGGTAGGGACAGGGTGGAAGGCTACACCTTC. It is translated as CASSELGRDRVEGYTF.